The rows below give T cell receptor beta chains drawn from one sample of a study of T-cell memory formation after mild COVID-19. A single record per CDR3 protein comes from TCRdb applying MiXCR to the 5' RACE reads. The sample yields approximately 400,000 distinct CDR3 sequences, about a sixth seen once. The sequencing sample was made of PBMCs or a T cell subset sorted from them (not recorded which). Every receptor here comes from a man aged 18 to 30 who had mild COVID-19 (a few samples of this study predate the infection). Cell type and time point are not known. Each CDR3 is given with its conserved first and last residue. D genes are given only for firm matches. Some rows have no size entry. The others give once, few or many, or a class for an expanded clone.

V gene	J gene	D gene	clone size	CDR3 DNA	CDR3 protein
TRBV7-2	TRBJ2-3	TRBD2	-	TGTGCCAGCAGCTTACCGCTAGCGGGGGGCGATACGCAGTATTTT	CASSLPLAGGDTQYF
TRBV14	TRBJ2-1	TRBD2	few	TGTGCCAGCACGCGGGGGGGCTCCGATGAGCAGTTCTTC	CASTRGGSDEQFF
TRBV29-1	TRBJ1-1	-	few	TGCAGCGTTGAAGGGGTAGGGGGGGCAAACACTGAAGCTTTCTTT	CSVEGVGGANTEAFF
TRBV6-5	TRBJ2-3	TRBD2	-	TGTGCCAGTCGGCCGGGACTAGCGATAGATACGCAGTATTTT	CASRPGLAIDTQYF
TRBV7-2	TRBJ2-1	TRBD2	many	TGTGCCAGCAGCTTAGCAGGGACTAGCGGCAACAATGAGCAGTTCTTC	CASSLAGTSGNNEQFF
TRBV20-1	TRBJ2-1	-	few	TGCAGTGCTAGACAGGGATTGGGCTACAATGAGCAGTTCTTC	CSARQGLGYNEQFF
TRBV30	TRBJ2-5	TRBD1	-	TGTGCCTGGAGTGGACAGGGCGTCGAGACCCAGTACTTC	CAWSGQGVETQYF
TRBV6-5	TRBJ1-1	-	-	TGTGCCAGCAGTTATACGGGGGGTACTGAAGCTTTCTTT	CASSYTGGTEAFF
TRBV12-3/TRBV12-4	TRBJ2-1	-	few	TGTGCCAGCCTAAAGGGGGACCTCCATGAGCAGTTCTTC	CASLKGDLHEQFF
TRBV21-1	TRBJ2-1	-	-	TGTGCCAGCAGCACCCGGGACAGGGGGCCCCCCTCCTACAATGAGCAGTTCTTC	CASSTRDRGPPSYNEQFF
TRBV4-2	TRBJ2-7	-	-	TGTGCCAGCAGCTCAGGTGGCAGCCTCTACGAGCAGTACTTC	CASSSGGSLYEQYF
TRBV6-6	TRBJ2-5	-	-	TGTGCCAGCAGTTACTCGAGGCCGGCCTCGGGGGACCAGTACTTC	CASSYSRPASGDQYF
TRBV4-3	TRBJ2-4	TRBD2	few	TGCGCCAGCAGCCAAGAAGGGAGGGGTTTAGCCAAAAACATTCAGTACTTC	CASSQEGRGLAKNIQYF
TRBV12-3/TRBV12-4	TRBJ1-6	-	few	TGTGCCAGCGGGACGCGAAATAATTCACCCCTCCACTTT	CASGTRNNSPLHF
TRBV7-2	TRBJ2-2	TRBD1	-	TGTGCCAGCAGCCCAATCCCTGGACAGGGATACACCGGGGAGATGTTTTTT	CASSPIPGQGYTGEMFF
TRBV4-2	TRBJ1-1	-	few	TGTGCCAGCAGCCGATCGGGACATAAGAACACTGAAGCTTTCTTT	CASSRSGHKNTEAFF
TRBV6-1	TRBJ1-5	TRBD1	-	TGTGCCAGCAGGGTCTTGTCGAGGACAGGGGGGTATAGCAATCAGCCCCAGCATTTT	CASRVLSRTGGYSNQPQHF
TRBV5-1	TRBJ2-1	-	many	TGCGCCAGCAGCTTGGACAGGGTCCCGGGGTACAATGAGCAGTTCTTC	CASSLDRVPGYNEQFF
TRBV5-1	TRBJ2-6	-	many	TGCGCCAGCAGCTCAACAGGGACTCCTGGGGCCAACGTCCTGACTTTC	CASSSTGTPGANVLTF
TRBV3-1	TRBJ1-2	-	few	TGTGCCAGCAGCCCGAATAGGGGCTATGGCTACACCTTC	CASSPNRGYGYTF
TRBV7-9	TRBJ1-2	-	-	TGTGCCAGCAGCTTATTTGGGACCGTCCATGGCTACACCTTC	CASSLFGTVHGYTF
TRBV4-2	TRBJ2-7	-	-	TGTGCCAGCAGCCAACGGGGAAGCTCCTACGAGCAGTACTTC	CASSQRGSSYEQYF
TRBV7-9	TRBJ1-4	-	-	TGTGCCAGCAGCGGGGGGCATGAAAAACTGTTTTTT	CASSGGHEKLFF
TRBV7-9	TRBJ1-2	TRBD1	-	TGTGCCAGCAGCTTCCGGGACAGCCCTAACTATGGCTACACCTTC	CASSFRDSPNYGYTF
TRBV9	TRBJ1-3	TRBD1	few	TGTGCCAGCAGCGAGGACAGGGTGGTCTCTGGAAACACCATATATTTT	CASSEDRVVSGNTIYF
TRBV9	TRBJ1-3	TRBD1	-	TGTGCCAGCAGCGTCAAAGCAGGGACAGGGAATGGAGACACCATATATTTT	CASSVKAGTGNGDTIYF
TRBV7-3	TRBJ2-5	TRBD2	-	TGTGCCAGCAGCCGGACTAGCGGGGCCGAGACCCAGTACTTC	CASSRTSGAETQYF
TRBV7-2	TRBJ1-1	-	many	TGTGCCAGCAGCTTAGACCCGGTAATGAACACTGAAGCTTTCTTT	CASSLDPVMNTEAFF
TRBV5-1	TRBJ2-3	-	many	TGCGCCAGCAGCAAGGACGGATACACAGATACGCAGTATTTT	CASSKDGYTDTQYF
TRBV5-1	TRBJ1-1	TRBD1	-	TGCGCCAGCAGATTTGATACAGGGGGCCGAAAGGAAGCTTTCTTT	CASRFDTGGRKEAFF
TRBV5-4	TRBJ2-3	TRBD2	few	TGTGCCAGCAGCTGGGGACTAGCGGGGGGACCAGATACGCAGTATTTT	CASSWGLAGGPDTQYF
TRBV7-2	TRBJ1-1	-	few	TGTGCCAGCAGCTTCGCAGTGAACACTGAAGCTTTCTTT	CASSFAVNTEAFF
TRBV9	TRBJ1-5	-	-	TGTGCCAGCAGCCCCGATGGACACTCTAATCAGCCCCAGCATTTT	CASSPDGHSNQPQHF
TRBV5-1	TRBJ2-7	TRBD1	few	TGCGCCAGCAGCTTGGGACAGGGGGCGAAAGACTACGAGCAGTACTTC	CASSLGQGAKDYEQYF
TRBV7-3	TRBJ2-2	TRBD1	few	TGTGCCAGCAGCTTAAGGCCTCCCCGGGACAGGGTCGGCACCGGGGAGCTGTTTTTT	CASSLRPPRDRVGTGELFF
TRBV5-1	TRBJ2-3	-	-	TGCGCCAGCAGCTTCGGTGTCTACGGCACAGATACGCAGTATTTT	CASSFGVYGTDTQYF
TRBV25-1	TRBJ2-7	TRBD1	-	TGTGCCAGCAGTGCCGGACAGGGGGATCACGAGCAGTACTTC	CASSAGQGDHEQYF
TRBV29-1	TRBJ1-4	TRBD1	few	TGCAGCGCAAAGGACAGGGAAACTAATGAAAAACTGTTTTTT	CSAKDRETNEKLFF
TRBV7-2	TRBJ1-2	-	few	TGTGCCAGCAGCTTAGCGGGGGACGATGGCTACACCTTC	CASSLAGDDGYTF
TRBV5-1	TRBJ2-7	-	-	TGCGCCAGCAGCTACGGGGACGGGGCACCCTACGAGCAGTACTTC	CASSYGDGAPYEQYF
TRBV4-3	TRBJ2-1	-	few	TGCGCCAGCAGCCAAGAGAGTAGAGGGGCTACGGAGAACAATGAGCAGTTCTTC	CASSQESRGATENNEQFF
TRBV20-1	TRBJ1-2	-	few	TGCAGTGCTACAGGGCACGGTGGCTACACCTTC	CSATGHGGYTF
TRBV6-1	TRBJ1-5	-	-	TGTGCCAGCAGTGACTGGGGGGGCGCGCCTCAGCCCCAGCATTTT	CASSDWGGAPQPQHF
TRBV5-1	TRBJ2-2	-	few	TGCGCCAGCAGCCCGGACAGTACCACCGGGGAGCTGTTTTTT	CASSPDSTTGELFF
TRBV7-2	TRBJ1-3	-	few	TGTGCCAGCAGTTTGGGACCCCAGGCTTACACCATATATTTT	CASSLGPQAYTIYF
TRBV20-1	TRBJ2-7	TRBD1	few	TGCAGTGCTAGAGAGGACACCCGACAGGGTGCCCCCTACGAGCAGTACTTC	CSAREDTRQGAPYEQYF
TRBV18	TRBJ1-5	TRBD1	few	TGTGCCAGCGCGGACAGGAGGGGCAATCAGCCCCAGCATTTT	CASADRRGNQPQHF
TRBV6-5	TRBJ2-6	-	few	TGTGCCAGTGGGGTCGTCTCTGGGGCCAACGTCCTGACTTTC	CASGVVSGANVLTF
TRBV9	TRBJ1-5	-	few	TGTGCCAGCAGCGTAGGGGGAAGCAATCAGCCCCAGCATTTT	CASSVGGSNQPQHF
TRBV12-3/TRBV12-4	TRBJ2-1	TRBD1	few	TGTGCCAGCACCCCGAGGGGGCGAGATCGAGGGTACAATGAGCAGTTCTTC	CASTPRGRDRGYNEQFF
TRBV7-2	TRBJ2-1	-	-	TGTGCCAGCAGCTTGGTTTCGCGGGCCGGTTCCAATGAGCAGTTCTTC	CASSLVSRAGSNEQFF
TRBV2	TRBJ2-1	TRBD2	many	TGTGCCAGCAGTGGGGGGGGGAGCTCCTACAATGAGCAGTTCTTC	CASSGGGSSYNEQFF
TRBV12-3/TRBV12-4	TRBJ2-7	TRBD1	-	TGTGCCAGCAGTCCTACGGGACAGGGAGAGTGGTCGTACGAGCAGTACTTC	CASSPTGQGEWSYEQYF